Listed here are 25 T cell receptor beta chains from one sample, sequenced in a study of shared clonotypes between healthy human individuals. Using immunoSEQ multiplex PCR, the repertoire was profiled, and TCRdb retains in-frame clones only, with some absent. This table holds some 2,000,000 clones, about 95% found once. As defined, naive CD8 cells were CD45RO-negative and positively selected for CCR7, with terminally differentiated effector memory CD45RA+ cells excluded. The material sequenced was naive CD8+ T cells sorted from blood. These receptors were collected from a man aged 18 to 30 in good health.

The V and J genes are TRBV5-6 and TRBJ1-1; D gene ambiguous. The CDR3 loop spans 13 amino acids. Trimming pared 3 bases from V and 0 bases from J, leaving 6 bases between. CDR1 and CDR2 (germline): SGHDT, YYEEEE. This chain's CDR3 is CASSSSMNTEAFF. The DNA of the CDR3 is TGTGCCAGCAGCTCCAGTATGAACACTGAAGCTTTCTTT.

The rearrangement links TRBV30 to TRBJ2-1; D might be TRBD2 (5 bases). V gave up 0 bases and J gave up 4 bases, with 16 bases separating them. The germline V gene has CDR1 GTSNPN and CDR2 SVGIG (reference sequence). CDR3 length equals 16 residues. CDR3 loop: CAWSVGSGMEYNEQFF. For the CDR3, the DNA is TGTGCCTGGAGTGTGGGGAGCGGCATGGAGTACAATGAGCAGTTCTTC.

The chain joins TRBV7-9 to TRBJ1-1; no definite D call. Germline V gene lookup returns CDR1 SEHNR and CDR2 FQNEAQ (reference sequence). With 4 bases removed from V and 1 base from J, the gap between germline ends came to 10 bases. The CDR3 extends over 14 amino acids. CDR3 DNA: TGTGCCAGCAGCTCGTCTGCCCAGAACACTGAAGCTTTCTTT. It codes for CASSSSAQNTEAFF.

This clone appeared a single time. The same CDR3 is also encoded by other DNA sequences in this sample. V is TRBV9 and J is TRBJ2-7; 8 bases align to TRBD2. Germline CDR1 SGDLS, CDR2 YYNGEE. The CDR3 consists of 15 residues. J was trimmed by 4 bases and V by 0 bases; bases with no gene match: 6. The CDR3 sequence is CASSVGSSGGYEQYF. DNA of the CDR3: TGTGCCAGCAGCGTAGGTTCCAGCGGGGGTTACGAGCAGTACTTC.

The CDR3: CASSQSDLNYEQYF. The CDR3 nucleotides are TGTGCCAGCAGCCAGTCAGACTTAAACTACGAGCAGTACTTC. The chain combines TRBV5-6 with TRBJ2-7; D not resolved. This CDR3 has 14 residues. Trimming removed 4 bases at V and 3 bases at J, with 14 bases between. Germline CDR1 SGHDT, CDR2 YYEEEE.

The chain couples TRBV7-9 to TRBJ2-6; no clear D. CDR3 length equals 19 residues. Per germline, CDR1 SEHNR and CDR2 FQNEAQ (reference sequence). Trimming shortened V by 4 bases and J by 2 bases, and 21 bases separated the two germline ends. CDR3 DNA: TGTGCCAGCAGCTCCCGCCCCCTCAATATCCGACCTGGGGCCAACGTCCTGACTTTC. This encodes CASSSRPLNIRPGANVLTF.

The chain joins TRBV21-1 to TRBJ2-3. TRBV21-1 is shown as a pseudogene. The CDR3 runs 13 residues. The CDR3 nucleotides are TGTGCCAGCAGCCCCTTTAGGACAGATACGCAGTATTTT. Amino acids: CASSPFRTDTQYF.

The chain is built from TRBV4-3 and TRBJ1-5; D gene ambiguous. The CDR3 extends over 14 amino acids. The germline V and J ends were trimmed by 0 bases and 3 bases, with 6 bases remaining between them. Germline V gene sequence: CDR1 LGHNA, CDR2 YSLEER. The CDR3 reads CASSQDPLNQPQHF. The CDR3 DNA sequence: TGCGCCAGCAGCCAAGATCCTCTCAATCAGCCCCAGCATTTT.

CDR3 residues: CASTDDRDYEQYF. Written as DNA, the CDR3 is TGTGCCAGCACCGACGACAGGGACTACGAGCAGTACTTC. This chain connects TRBV2 to TRBJ2-7; 7 bases align to TRBD1. The CDR3 sequence is 13 residues long. Germline V gives CDR1 SNHLY, CDR2 FYNNEI. J lost 3 bases, V lost 7 bases, and 6 bases had no gene match.

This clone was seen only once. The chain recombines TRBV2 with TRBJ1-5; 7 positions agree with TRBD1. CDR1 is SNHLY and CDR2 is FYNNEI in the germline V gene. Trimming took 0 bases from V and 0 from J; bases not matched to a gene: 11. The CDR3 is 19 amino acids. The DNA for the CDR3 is TGTGCCAGCAGTGAAGCGCTCGGGGGGACAGTTTATAGCAATCAGCCCCAGCATTTT. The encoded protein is CASSEALGGTVYSNQPQHF.

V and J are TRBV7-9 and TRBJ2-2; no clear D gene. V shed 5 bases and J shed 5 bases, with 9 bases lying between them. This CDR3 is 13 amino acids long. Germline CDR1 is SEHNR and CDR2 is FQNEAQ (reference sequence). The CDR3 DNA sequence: TGTGCCAGCAGCAAACTCGTGACCGGGGAGCTGTTTTTT. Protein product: CASSKLVTGELFF.

CDR3 residues: CASTAGGNEQFF. The CDR3 DNA is TGTGCCAGCACGGCAGGGGGCAATGAGCAGTTCTTC. The chain employs TRBV2 and TRBJ2-1, with 7 bases identical to TRBD1. Trimming took 7 bases from V and 6 from J; bases not matched to a gene: 3. Germline CDR1 and CDR2: SNHLY and FYNNEI. The CDR3 is 12 residues long.

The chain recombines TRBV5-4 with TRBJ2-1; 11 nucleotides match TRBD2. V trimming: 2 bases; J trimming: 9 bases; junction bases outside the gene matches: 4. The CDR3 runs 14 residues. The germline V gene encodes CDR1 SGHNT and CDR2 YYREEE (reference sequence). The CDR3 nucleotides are TGTGCCAGCAGCTTCCTAACTAGCGGGGGTGAGCAGTTCTTC. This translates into CASSFLTSGGEQFF.

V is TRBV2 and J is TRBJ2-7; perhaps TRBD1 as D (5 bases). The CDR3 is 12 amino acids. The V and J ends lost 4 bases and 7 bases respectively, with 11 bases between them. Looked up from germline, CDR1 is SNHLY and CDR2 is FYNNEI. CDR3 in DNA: TGTGCCAGCAGTGTTGACAGTACGGAGCAGTACTTC. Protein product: CASSVDSTEQYF.

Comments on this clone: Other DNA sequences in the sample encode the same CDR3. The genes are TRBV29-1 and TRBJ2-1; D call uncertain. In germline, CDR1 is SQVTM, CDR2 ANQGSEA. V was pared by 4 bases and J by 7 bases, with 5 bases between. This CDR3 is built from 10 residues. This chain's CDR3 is CSVVGNEQFF. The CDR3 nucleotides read TGCAGCGTTGTGGGTAATGAGCAGTTCTTC.

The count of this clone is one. CDR3 sequence reads: CASSQVHGGVDAFF. The CDR3 region has the DNA TGCGCCAGCAGCCAAGTTCACGGGGGGGTTGACGCTTTCTTT. The rearrangement uses TRBV4-1 and TRBJ1-1, with D possibly TRBD1 on 5 matching bases. V lost 1 base, J lost 11 bases, and 17 bases lay in between. Germline CDR1 and CDR2: MGHRA and YSYEKL. The CDR3 has 14 residues.

The CDR3: CASSEPGTGNRGELFF. DNA of the CDR3: TGTGCCAGCAGTGAACCTGGGACAGGGAACCGGGGGGAGCTGTTTTTT. The chain links TRBV6-1 to TRBJ2-2; 9 nucleotides line up with TRBD1. V was pared by 2 bases and J by 8 bases, with 9 bases of the junction left unmatched. The germline V gene has CDR1 MNHNS and CDR2 SASEGT. CDR3 length: 16 amino acids.

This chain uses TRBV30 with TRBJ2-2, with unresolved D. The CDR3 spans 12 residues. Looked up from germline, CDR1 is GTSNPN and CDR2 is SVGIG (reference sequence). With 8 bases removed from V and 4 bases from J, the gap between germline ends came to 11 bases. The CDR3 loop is CAGAGSTGELFF. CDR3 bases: TGTGCCGGAGCAGGCAGCACCGGGGAGCTGTTTTTT.

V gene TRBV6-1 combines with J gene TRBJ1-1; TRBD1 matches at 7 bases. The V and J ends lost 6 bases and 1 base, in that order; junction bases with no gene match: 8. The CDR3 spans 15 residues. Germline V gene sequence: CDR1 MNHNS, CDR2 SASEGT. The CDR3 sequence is CASSPGTAKNTEAFF. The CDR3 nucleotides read TGTGCCAGCAGCCCCGGGACAGCTAAGAACACTGAAGCTTTCTTT.

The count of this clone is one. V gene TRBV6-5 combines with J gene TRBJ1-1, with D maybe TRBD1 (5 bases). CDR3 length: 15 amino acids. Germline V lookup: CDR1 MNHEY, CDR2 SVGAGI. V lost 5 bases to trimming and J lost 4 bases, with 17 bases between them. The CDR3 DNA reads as TGTGCCAGCAGTCTTTCCTTAGGGACGGGCACTGAAGCTTTCTTT. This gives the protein CASSLSLGTGTEAFF.

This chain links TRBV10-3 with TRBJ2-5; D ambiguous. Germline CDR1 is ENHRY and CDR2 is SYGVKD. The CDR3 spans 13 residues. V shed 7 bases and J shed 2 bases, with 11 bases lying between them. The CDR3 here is CAIKSPVQETQYF. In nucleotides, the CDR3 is TGTGCCATCAAATCCCCAGTTCAAGAGACCCAGTACTTC.

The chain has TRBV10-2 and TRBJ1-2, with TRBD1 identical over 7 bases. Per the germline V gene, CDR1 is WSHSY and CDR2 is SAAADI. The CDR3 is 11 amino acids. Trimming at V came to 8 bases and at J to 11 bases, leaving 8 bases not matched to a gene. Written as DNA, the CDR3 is TGCGCCAGCCTACTCACAGGGGTTTACACCTTC. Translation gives CASLLTGVYTF.

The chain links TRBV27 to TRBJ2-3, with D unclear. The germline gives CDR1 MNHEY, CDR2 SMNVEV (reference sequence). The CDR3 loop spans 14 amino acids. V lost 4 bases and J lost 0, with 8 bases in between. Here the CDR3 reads CASSWAGSTDTQYF. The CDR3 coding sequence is TGTGCCAGCAGTTGGGCAGGCAGCACAGATACGCAGTATTTT.

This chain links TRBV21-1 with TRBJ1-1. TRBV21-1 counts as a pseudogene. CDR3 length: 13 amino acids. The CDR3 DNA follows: TGTGCCAGCAACCCACGGGGACGGACTGAAGCTTTCTTT. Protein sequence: CASNPRGRTEAFF.

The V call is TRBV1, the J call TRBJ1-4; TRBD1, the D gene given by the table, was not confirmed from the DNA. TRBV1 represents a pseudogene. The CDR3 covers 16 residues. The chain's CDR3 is CTSSQEWAGINEKLFF. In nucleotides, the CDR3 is TGCACCAGCAGCCAAGAATGGGCAGGGATTAATGAAAAACTGTTTTTT.